The rows below give T cell receptor beta chains drawn from one sample of a study of cytomegalovirus exposure and HLA in healthy donors. Only in-frame clones appear in the TCRdb table, and some are missing; sequencing was by immunoSEQ multiplex PCR. The profile shows approximately 73,000 clones, 65% to 85% of them singletons. The sample comprised PBMCs. Receptors were obtained from a man in his 70s in good health and CMV-seronegative. CDR3s include the opening cysteine and the closing phenylalanine or tryptophan. The D gene is left open where the match is weak. Size is omitted from some rows. Given values are once, few, many or a class for expanded clones.

>TRBJ2-1|TRBD1|-|TRBV10-2
CAIWDRVGNEQFF
TGCGCCATCTGGGACAGGGTAGGAAATGAGCAGTTCTTC
>TRBJ1-2|TRBD1|-|TRBV4-3
CASSQDDRVGGYTF
TGCGCCAGCAGCCAAGACGACAGGGTGGGAGGCTACACCTTC
>TRBJ2-5|-|-|TRBV21-1
CASSKVGRKQETQYF
TGTGCCAGCAGCAAAGTCGGTAGAAAGCAAGAGACCCAGTACTTC
>TRBJ2-1|-|-|TRBV7-9
CASITGNQGYNEQFF
TGTGCCAGCATAACCGGAAACCAGGGTTACAATGAGCAGTTCTTC
>TRBJ1-2|-|-|TRBV9
CASSVDVFGGNYGYTF
TGTGCCAGCAGCGTAGACGTATTCGGGGGTAACTATGGCTACACCTTC
>TRBJ1-2|-|-|TRBV7-6
CASSLDPPRKGGYGYTF
TGTGCCAGCAGCTTAGATCCGCCACGGAAGGGAGGCTATGGCTACACCTTC
>TRBJ2-5|TRBD1|-|TRBV11-2
CASSAQGGTQETQYF
TGTGCCAGCAGCGCACAGGGGGGTACCCAAGAGACCCAGTACTTC
>TRBJ2-1|-|-|TRBV7-2
CASRYDSQNYNEQFF
TGTGCCAGCAGGTATGATAGCCAAAACTACAATGAGCAGTTCTTC
>TRBJ1-1|-|-|TRBV29-1
CSVWRVDTEAFF
TGCAGCGTTTGGCGGGTGGACACTGAAGCTTTCTTT
>TRBJ1-1|-|-|TRBV4-1
CASSQDGQMNTEAFF
TGCGCCAGCAGCCAAGATGGACAAATGAACACTGAAGCTTTCTTT
>TRBJ2-7|-|-|TRBV6-1
CASSEDRSSYEQYF
TGTGCCAGCAGTGAAGATCGCAGCTCCTACGAGCAGTACTTC
>TRBJ2-7|TRBD1|-|TRBV10-3
CAMGRGQGANEQYF
TGTGCCATGGGCCGGGGACAGGGGGCAAACGAGCAGTACTTC
>TRBJ1-6|-|-|TRBV2
CASKTAGVRNSPLHF
TGTGCCAGCAAGACCGCGGGGGTCAGGAATTCACCCCTCCACTTT
>TRBJ1-1|TRBD1|-|TRBV7-9
CASSSSGTDYIMNTEAFF
TGTGCCAGCAGTTCCTCCGGGACAGACTACATTATGAACACTGAAGCTTTCTTT
>TRBJ2-7|TRBD2|-|TRBV7-2
CASSPGLAGQYF
TGTGCCAGCAGCCCCGGACTAGCCGGGCAGTACTTC
>TRBJ2-5|TRBD2|few|TRBV5-1
CASSFLPSGHLQETQYF
TGCGCCAGCAGCTTTCTTCCTAGCGGGCATCTTCAAGAGACCCAGTACTTC
>TRBJ1-5|TRBD1|-|TRBV7-2
CASSLAPIRTGGIRPQHF
TGTGCCAGCAGCTTAGCGCCCATTCGGACAGGGGGAATTAGGCCCCAGCATTTT
>TRBJ2-3|TRBD2|-|TRBV19
CASSTGTSGVIDTQYF
TGTGCCAGTAGTACCGGGACTAGCGGGGTGATAGATACGCAGTATTTT
>TRBJ2-7|TRBD1|-|TRBV11-3
CASSIDGTGGEQYF
TGTGCCAGCAGCATAGATGGGACAGGAGGAGAGCAGTACTTC
>TRBJ1-3|TRBD1|once|TRBV5-1
CASSLGAGGTGNTIYF
TGCGCCAGCAGCTTGGGGGCAGGGGGCACTGGAAACACCATATATTTT
>TRBJ2-7|-|few|TRBV5-1
CASSLNGLSSYEQYF
TGCGCCAGCAGCTTGAACGGTTTGAGCTCCTACGAGCAGTACTTC
>TRBJ2-7|-|-|TRBV10-3
CAIRDTSRYEQYF
TGTGCCATCAGGGACACTAGCAGGTACGAGCAGTACTTC
>TRBJ2-1|TRBD2|-|TRBV5-1
CASSPPLAGGDEQFF
TGCGCCAGCAGCCCTCCCCTAGCGGGAGGAGATGAGCAGTTCTTC
>TRBJ2-5|-|-|TRBV5-1
CASSLSSEPPHHF
TGCGCCAGCAGCTTGAGTAGCGAACCCCCCCACCACTTC
>TRBJ1-4|-|few|TRBV6-5
CASSPGFATNEKLFF
TGTGCCAGCAGTCCGGGGTTTGCAACTAATGAAAAACTGTTTTTT
>TRBJ2-1|TRBD2|-|TRBV7-2
CASSLGIGSGGPYNEQFF
TGTGCCAGCAGCTTAGGAATCGGCAGCGGGGGACCCTACAATGAGCAGTTCTTC
>TRBJ2-7|TRBD1|-|TRBV18
CASSPSRQGITYEQYF
TGTGCCAGCTCACCAAGCCGACAGGGGATCACCTACGAGCAGTACTTC
>TRBJ1-6|TRBD1|-|TRBV6-6
CASSSSGQGLSPLHF
TGTGCCAGCAGTTCCTCGGGACAGGGACTTTCACCCCTCCACTTT
>TRBJ2-3|TRBD2|-|TRBV2
CASIAGSGGTDTQYF
TGTGCCAGCATCGCAGGTAGCGGGGGCACAGATACGCAGTATTTT
>TRBJ2-4|-|-|TRBV6-1
CASSEAPGEGLAKNIQYF
TGTGCCAGCAGTGAAGCACCAGGGGAGGGCCTCGCCAAAAACATTCAGTACTTC
>TRBJ2-1|-|once|TRBV7-8
CASSLISGVVYNEQFF
TGTGCCAGCAGCTTAATTTCCGGAGTTGTCTACAATGAGCAGTTCTTC
>TRBJ2-5|TRBD1|-|TRBV19
CASSIGTVQETQYF
TGTGCCAGTAGTATTGGGACAGTTCAAGAGACCCAGTACTTC
>TRBJ1-1|-|-|TRBV11-2
CASSLDLSTEAFF
TGTGCCAGCAGCTTAGATCTTAGCACTGAAGCTTTCTTT
>TRBJ2-5|-|-|TRBV7-2
CASSPITQETQYF
TGTGCCAGCAGCCCCATTACACAAGAGACCCAGTACTTC
>TRBJ2-1|-|few|TRBV11-2
CASSLVLTTRSYNEQFF
TGTGCCAGCAGCTTAGTACTTACGACTCGGTCCTACAATGAGCAGTTCTTC
>TRBJ1-1|-|-|TRBV18
CASSQWGGTEAFF
TGTGCCAGCTCACAATGGGGAGGAACTGAAGCTTTCTTT
>TRBJ1-5|-|-|TRBV27
CASRQGYSNQPQHF
TGTGCCAGCAGACAGGGATATAGCAATCAGCCCCAGCATTTT
>TRBJ2-5|TRBD2|-|TRBV10-3
CAIRGTSQETQYF
TGTGCCATCAGGGGGACTAGCCAAGAGACCCAGTACTTC
>TRBJ2-3|-|-|TRBV7-9
CASSLASDSGPTDTQYF
TGTGCCAGCAGCTTAGCATCGGATAGCGGCCCCACAGATACGCAGTATTTT
>TRBJ1-3|-|-|TRBV19
CASSSKSGNTIYF
TGTGCCAGTAGTTCTAAATCCGGAAACACCATATATTTT
>TRBJ1-2|TRBD1|once|TRBV11-2
CASSLSTGTAYGYTF
TGTGCCAGCAGCTTAAGTACCGGGACAGCTTATGGCTACACCTTC
>TRBJ1-2|TRBD1|-|TRBV7-9
CASSFYPGQPYGYTF
TGTGCCAGCAGCTTTTATCCGGGACAGCCCTATGGCTACACCTTC